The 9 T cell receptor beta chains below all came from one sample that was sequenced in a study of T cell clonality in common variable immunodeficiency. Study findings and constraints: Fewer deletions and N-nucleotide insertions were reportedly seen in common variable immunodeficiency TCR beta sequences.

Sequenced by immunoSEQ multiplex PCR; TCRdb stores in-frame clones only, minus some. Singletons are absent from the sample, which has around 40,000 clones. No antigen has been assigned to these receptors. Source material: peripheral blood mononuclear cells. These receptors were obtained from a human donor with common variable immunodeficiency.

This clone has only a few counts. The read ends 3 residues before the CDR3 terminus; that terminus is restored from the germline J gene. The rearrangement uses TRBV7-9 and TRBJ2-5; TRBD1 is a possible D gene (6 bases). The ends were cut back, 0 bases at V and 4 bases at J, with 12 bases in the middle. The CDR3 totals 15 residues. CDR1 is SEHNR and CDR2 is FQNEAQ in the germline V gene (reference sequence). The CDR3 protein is CASSLAQSGAETQYF. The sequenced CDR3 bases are TGTGCCAGCAGCTTAGCGCAATCAGGGGCAGAGACC.

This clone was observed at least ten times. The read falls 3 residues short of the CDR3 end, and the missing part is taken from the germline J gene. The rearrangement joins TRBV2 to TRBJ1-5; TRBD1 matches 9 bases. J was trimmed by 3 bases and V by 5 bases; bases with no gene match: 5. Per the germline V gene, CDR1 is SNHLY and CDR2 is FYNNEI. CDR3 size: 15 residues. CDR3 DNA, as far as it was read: TGTGCCAGCAGTAAAGGACAGGGGCCCAATCAGCCC. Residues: CASSKGQGPNQP. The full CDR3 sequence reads CASSKGQGPNQPQHF.

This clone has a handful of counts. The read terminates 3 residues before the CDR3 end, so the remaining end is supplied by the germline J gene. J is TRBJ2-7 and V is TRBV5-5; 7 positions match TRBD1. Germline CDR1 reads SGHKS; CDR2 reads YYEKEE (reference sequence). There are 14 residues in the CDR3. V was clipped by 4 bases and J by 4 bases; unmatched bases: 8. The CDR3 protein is CASSTPGQPYEQYF. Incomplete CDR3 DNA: TGTGCCAGCAGCACACCGGGACAGCCTTACGAG.

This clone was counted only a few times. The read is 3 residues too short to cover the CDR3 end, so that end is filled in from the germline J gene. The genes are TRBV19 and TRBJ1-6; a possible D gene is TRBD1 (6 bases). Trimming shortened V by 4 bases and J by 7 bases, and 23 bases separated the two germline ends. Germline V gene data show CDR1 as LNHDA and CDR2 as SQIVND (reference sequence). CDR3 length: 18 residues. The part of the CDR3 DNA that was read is TGTGCCAGTAGTAATCCCAGGGGCTCAAAGGCGAGCAATTCACCC. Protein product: CASSNPRGSKASNSP. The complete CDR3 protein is CASSNPRGSKASNSPLHF.

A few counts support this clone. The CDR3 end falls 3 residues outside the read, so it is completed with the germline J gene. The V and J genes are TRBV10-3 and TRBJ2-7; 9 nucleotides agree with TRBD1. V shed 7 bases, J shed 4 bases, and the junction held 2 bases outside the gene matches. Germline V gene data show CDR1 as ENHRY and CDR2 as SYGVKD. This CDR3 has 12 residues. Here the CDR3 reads CAIMGQGYEQYF. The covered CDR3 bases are TGTGCCATCATGGGACAGGGTTACGAG.

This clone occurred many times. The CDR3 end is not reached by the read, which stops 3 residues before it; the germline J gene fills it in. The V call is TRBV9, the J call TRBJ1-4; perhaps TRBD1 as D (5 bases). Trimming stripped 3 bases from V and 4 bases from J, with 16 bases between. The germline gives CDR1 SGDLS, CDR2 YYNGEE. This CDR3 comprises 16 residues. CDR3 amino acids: CASSAGGAGINEKLFF. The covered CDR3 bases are TGTGCCAGCAGCGCTGGAGGGGCAGGCATTAATGAAAAA.

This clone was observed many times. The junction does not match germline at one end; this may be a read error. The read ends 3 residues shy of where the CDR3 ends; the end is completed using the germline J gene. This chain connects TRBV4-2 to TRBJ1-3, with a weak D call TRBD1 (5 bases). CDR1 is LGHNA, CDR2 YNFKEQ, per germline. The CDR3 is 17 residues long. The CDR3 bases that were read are TGCGCCAGCAGCCAAGAGGAAAGGGGATACTCTGGAAACACC. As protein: CASSQEERGYSGNT. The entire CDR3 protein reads CASSQEERGYSGNTIYF.

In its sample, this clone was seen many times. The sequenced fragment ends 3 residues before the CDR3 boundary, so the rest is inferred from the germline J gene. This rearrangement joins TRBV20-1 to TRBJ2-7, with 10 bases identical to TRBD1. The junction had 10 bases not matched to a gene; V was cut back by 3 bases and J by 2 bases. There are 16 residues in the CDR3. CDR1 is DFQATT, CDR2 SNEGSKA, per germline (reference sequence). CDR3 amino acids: CSASSPPGQGTYEQYF. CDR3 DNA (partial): TGCAGTGCTAGCTCACCCCCGGGACAGGGGACCTACGAG.

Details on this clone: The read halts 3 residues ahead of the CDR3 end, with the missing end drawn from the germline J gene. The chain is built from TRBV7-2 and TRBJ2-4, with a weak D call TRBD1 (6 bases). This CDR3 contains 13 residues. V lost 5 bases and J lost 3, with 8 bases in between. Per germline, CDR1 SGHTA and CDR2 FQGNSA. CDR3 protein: CASSPQGKNIQYF. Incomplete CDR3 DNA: TGTGCCAGCAGCCCACAGGGCAAAAACATT.